Many counts were recorded for the clone carrying this T cell receptor beta chain. Its antigen is unknown. Germline CDR1 and CDR2: SQVTM and ANQGSEA. The CDR3 sequence is 13 residues long. Trimming pared 4 bases from V and 0 bases from J, leaving 6 bases between. Each library that profiled naive CD8 cells came from around 20,000 to 1,000,000 sorted cells with 10%, 30% or 50% RNA. Sorting defined naive CD8 T cells as CD8+CD4-CCR7+CD45RA+. This sample was taken from a study of molecular identifiers for immune sequencing clone quantification. Study-wide results and caveats: Clonotypes surpassing 20 RNA copies contained over 98% of effector molecules, versus under 1% in naive cells.

TCRdb fed the PCR reads into MiXCR, producing one record per CDR3 protein. Of about 10,000 distinct CDR3 sequences listed, 15% to 20% are singletons. The chain couples TRBV29-1 to TRBJ2-2, with no clear D. This receptor was obtained from a human donor in good health. Some libraries in this study had Jurkat cell RNA spiked in. Input material: naive CD8+ T cells from blood, with Jurkat cell RNA spiked in. As to subset: FACS-sorted CD8+CD4-CCR7+CD45RA+ naive T cells. The CDR3 sequence: CSVVHTNTGELFF. The CDR3 bases are TGCAGCGTTGTTCATACGAACACCGGGGAGCTGTTTTTT.